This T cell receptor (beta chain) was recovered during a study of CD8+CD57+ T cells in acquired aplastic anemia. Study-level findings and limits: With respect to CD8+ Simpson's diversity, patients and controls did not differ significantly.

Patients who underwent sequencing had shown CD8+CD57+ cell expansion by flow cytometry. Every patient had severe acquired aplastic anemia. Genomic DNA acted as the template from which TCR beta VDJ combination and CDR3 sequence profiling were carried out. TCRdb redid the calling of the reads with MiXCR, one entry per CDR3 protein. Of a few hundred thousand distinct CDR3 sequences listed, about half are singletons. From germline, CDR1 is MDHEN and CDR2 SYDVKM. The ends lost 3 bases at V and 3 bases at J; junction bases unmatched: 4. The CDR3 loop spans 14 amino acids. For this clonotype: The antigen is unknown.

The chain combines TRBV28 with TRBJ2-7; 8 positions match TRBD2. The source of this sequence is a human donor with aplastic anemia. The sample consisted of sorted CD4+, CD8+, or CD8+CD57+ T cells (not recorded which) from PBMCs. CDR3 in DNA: TGTGCCAGCAGTTTCGCGGGGGGTGGCTACGAGCAGTACTTC. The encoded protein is CASSFAGGGYEQYF.